This TCR beta chain stems from a study of blood T cells in healthy people across ages. Regarding the study as a whole: Unknown CMV status may confound age-related changes in expanded clones.

Combining a sample-barcoded 5' primer with a J-beta primer mix, a second PCR ran for about 6 to 11 cycles. A template-switch adaptor with 12 random nucleotides tagged each cDNA molecule. MiXCR, run by TCRdb on the 5' RACE reads, gives a single entry per CDR3 protein. This sample yields about 1.5 million distinct CDR3 sequences, of which about 43% are seen a single time; approximately 7.9% belongs to the top ten. This CDR3 comprises 16 residues. Germline-derived CDR1 and CDR2 are SGHRS and YFSETQ. As for this clonotype: The antigen remains unidentified. Mismatch with germline at one junction end may stem from a read error.

The TCR originated in a woman aged 18-30 years in good health. The chain has TRBV5-1 and TRBJ2-2, with D maybe TRBD2 (5 bases). The sequenced sample consisted of blood. The CDR3 DNA reads TGCGCCAGCAGCCCCCTGGGAGCTGCGAACACTGGGGAGCTGTTTTTT. Translating it yields CASSPLGAANTGELFF. Filled out from reference TRBV5-1 and TRBJ2-2, the complete variable domain reads KAGVTQTPRYLIKTRGQQVTLSCSPISGHRSVSWYQQTPGQGLQFLFEYFSETQRNKGNFPGRFSGRQFSNSRSEMNVSTLELGDSALYLCASSPLGAANTGELFFGEGSRLTVL.